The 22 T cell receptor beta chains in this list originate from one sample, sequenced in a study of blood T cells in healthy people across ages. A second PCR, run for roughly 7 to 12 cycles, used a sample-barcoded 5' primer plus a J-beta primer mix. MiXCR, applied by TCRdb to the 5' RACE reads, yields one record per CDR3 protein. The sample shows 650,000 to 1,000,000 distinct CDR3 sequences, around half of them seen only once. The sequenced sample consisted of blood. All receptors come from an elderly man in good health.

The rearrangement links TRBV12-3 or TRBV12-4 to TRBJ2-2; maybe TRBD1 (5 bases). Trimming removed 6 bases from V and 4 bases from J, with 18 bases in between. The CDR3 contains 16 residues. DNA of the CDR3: TGTGCCAGCAGCCGTAGAATTGGGGCCGGCACCGGGGAGCTGTTTTTT. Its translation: CASSRRIGAGTGELFF.

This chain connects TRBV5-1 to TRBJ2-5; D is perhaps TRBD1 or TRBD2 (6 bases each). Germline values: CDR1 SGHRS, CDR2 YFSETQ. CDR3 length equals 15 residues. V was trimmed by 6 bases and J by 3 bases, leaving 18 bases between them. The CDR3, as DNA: TGCGCCAGCAAGTCCCAGGAGGGGGGAGAAGAGACCCAGTACTTC. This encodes CASKSQEGGEETQYF.

The chain's CDR3 is CASSLPGQGFLSGANVLTF. CDR3 sequence (DNA): TGTGCCAGCAGCCTCCCGGGACAGGGGTTCCTCTCTGGGGCCAACGTCCTGACTTTC. J is TRBJ2-6 and V is TRBV11-2, with 10 bases lining up with TRBD1. The CDR3 sequence is 19 residues long. The V and J ends lost 5 bases and 0 bases, in that order; junction bases with no gene match: 10. CDR1 and CDR2 (germline): SGHAT, FQNNGV.

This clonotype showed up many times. CDR3 DNA: TGTGCCACCAGTGATTTTCTTGGCGGAGCCCCCTCGGGGGAAGAGACCCAGTACTTC. It yields the protein CATSDFLGGAPSGEETQYF. The chain links TRBV24-1 to TRBJ2-5, with a weak D call TRBD2 (6 bases). CDR3 length: 19 amino acids. Trimming pared 1 base from V and 3 bases from J, leaving 23 bases between. CDR1 KGHDR and CDR2 SFDVKD come from the germline V gene.

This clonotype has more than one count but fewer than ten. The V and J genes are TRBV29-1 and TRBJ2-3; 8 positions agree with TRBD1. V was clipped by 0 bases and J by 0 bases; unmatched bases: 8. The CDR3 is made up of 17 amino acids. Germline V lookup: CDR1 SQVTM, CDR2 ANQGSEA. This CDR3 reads CSVEEAPRGPSTDTQYF. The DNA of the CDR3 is TGCAGCGTTGAAGAGGCCCCCAGGGGGCCTAGCACAGATACGCAGTATTTT.

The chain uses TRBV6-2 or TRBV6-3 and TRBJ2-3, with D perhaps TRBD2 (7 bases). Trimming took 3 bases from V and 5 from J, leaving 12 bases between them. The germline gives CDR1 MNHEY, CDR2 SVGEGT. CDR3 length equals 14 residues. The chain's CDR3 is CASSYGGGIDTQYF. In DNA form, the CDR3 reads TGTGCCAGCAGTTATGGGGGGGGCATAGATACGCAGTATTTT.

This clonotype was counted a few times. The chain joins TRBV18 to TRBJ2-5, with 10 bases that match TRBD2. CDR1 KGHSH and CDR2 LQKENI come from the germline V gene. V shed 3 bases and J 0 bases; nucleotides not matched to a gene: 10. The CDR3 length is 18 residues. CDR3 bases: TGTGCCAGCTCACCGTCGACTAGCGGGCGATCGTACCAAGAGACCCAGTACTTC. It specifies CASSPSTSGRSYQETQYF.

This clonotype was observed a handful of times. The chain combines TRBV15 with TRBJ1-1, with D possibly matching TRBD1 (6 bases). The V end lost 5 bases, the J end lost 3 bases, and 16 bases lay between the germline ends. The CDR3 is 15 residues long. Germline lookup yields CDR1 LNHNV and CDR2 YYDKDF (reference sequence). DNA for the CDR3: TGTGCCACCAGCGGCCGGGACATAAAGGACACTGAAGCTTTCTTT. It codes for CATSGRDIKDTEAFF.

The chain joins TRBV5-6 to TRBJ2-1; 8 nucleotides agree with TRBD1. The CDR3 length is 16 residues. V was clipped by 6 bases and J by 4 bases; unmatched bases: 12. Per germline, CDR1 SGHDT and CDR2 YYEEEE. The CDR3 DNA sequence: TGTGCCAGCATCCTGGACTCAGGGGGCGCGTACAATGAGCAGTTCTTC. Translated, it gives CASILDSGGAYNEQFF.

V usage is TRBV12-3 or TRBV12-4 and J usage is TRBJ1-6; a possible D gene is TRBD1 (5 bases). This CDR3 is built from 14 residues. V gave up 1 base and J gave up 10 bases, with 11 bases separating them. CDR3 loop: CASSLEGGESPLHF. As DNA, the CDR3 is TGTGCCAGCAGTTTAGAGGGAGGGGAATCACCCCTCCACTTT.

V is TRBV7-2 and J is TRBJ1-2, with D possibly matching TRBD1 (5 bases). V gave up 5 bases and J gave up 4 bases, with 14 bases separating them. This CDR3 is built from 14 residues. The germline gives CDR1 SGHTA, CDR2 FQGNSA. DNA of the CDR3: TGTGCCAGCAGCCCGATGGACACCACCTATGGCTACACCTTC. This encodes CASSPMDTTYGYTF.

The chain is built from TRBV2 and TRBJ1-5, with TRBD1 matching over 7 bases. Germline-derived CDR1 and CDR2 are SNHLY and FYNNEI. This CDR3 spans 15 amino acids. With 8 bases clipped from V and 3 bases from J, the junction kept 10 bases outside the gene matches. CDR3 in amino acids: CASSLFDRANQPQHF. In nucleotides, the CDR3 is TGTGCCAGCTCCCTCTTTGACAGGGCCAATCAGCCCCAGCATTTT.

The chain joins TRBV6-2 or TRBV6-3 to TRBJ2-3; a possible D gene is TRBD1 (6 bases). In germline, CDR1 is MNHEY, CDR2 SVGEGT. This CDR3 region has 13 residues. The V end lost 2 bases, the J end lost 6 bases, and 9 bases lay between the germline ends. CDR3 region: CASSYLDRDTQYF. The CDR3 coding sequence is TGTGCCAGCAGTTACCTAGACAGGGATACGCAGTATTTT.

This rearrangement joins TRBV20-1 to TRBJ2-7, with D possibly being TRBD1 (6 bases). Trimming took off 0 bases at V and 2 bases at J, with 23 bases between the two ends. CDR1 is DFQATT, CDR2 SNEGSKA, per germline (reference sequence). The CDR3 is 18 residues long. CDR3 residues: CSAREMGTASRGTYEQYF. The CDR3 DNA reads TGCAGTGCTAGAGAAATGGGTACCGCGAGCAGGGGAACCTACGAGCAGTACTTC.

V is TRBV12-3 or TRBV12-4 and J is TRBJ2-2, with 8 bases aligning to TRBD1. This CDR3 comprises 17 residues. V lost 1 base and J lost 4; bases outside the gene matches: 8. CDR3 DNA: TGTGCCAGCAGTTTAGTTCAGTCAGGGGGCGGCACCGGGGAGCTGTTTTTT. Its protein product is CASSLVQSGGGTGELFF.

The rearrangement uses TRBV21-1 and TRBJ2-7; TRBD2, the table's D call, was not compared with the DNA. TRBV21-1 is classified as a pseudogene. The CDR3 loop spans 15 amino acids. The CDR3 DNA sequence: TGTGCCAGCAGCAACCGGGCCCAAAGTAGCTACGAGCAGTACTTC. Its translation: CASSNRAQSSYEQYF.

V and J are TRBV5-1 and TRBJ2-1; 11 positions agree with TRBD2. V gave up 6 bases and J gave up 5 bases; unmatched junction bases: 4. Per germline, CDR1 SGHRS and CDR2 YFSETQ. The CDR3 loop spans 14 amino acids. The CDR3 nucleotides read TGCGCCAGCAAAGGGACTAGCGGCCACAATGAGCAGTTCTTC. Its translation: CASKGTSGHNEQFF.

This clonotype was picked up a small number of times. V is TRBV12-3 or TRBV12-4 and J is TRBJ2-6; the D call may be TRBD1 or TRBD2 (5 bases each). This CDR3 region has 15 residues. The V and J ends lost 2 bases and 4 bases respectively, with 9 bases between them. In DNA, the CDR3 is TGTGCCAGCAGTTTAAGGGGCGGGGGGGCCAACGTCCTGACTTTC. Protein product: CASSLRGGGANVLTF.

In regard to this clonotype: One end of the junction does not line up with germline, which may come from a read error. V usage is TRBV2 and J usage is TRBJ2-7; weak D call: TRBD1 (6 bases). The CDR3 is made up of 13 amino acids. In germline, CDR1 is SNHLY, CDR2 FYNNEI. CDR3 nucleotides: TGTGCCAACAGTGAAGATGGGCAGGGGATGAAGTACTTC. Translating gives CANSEDGQGMKYF.

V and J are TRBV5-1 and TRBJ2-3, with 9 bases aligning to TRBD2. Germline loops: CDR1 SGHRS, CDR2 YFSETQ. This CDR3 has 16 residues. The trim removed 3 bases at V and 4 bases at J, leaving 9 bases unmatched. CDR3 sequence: CASSSGLATSADTQYF. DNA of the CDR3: TGCGCCAGCAGCTCCGGACTAGCGACGAGCGCAGATACGCAGTATTTT.

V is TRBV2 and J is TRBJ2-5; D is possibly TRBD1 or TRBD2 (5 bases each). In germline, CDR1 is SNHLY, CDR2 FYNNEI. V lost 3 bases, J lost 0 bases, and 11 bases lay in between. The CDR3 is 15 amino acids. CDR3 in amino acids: CASSEGRAYQETQYF. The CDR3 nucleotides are TGTGCCAGCAGTGAGGGGCGGGCGTACCAAGAGACCCAGTACTTC. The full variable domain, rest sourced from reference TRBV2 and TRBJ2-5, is EPEVTQTPSHQVTQMGQEVILRCVPISNHLYFYWYRQILGQKVEFLVSFYNNEISEKSEIFDDQFSVERPDGSNFTLKIRSTKLEDSAMYFCASSEGRAYQETQYFGPGTRLLVL.

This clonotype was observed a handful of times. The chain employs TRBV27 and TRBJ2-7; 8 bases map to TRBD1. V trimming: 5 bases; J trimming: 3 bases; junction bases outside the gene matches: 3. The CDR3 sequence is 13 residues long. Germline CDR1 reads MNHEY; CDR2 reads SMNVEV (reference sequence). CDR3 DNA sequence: TGTGCCAGCAGTCGACAGGGGAACTACGAGCAGTACTTC. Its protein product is CASSRQGNYEQYF.